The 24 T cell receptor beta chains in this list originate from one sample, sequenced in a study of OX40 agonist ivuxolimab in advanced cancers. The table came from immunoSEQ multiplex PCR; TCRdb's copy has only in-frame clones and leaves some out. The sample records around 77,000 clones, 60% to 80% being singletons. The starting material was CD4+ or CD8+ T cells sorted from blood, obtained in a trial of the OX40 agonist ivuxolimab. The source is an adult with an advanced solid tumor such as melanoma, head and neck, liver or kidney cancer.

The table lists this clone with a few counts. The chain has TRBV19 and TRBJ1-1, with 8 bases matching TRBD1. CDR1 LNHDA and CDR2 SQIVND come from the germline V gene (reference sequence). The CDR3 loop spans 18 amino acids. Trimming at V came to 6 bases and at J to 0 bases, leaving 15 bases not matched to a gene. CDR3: CASSISNRGSRMNTEAFF. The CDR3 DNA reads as TGTGCCAGTAGCATTTCTAACAGGGGGTCGCGAATGAACACTGAAGCTTTCTTT.

The CDR3 nucleotides are TGCAGCGTTGTTGGACAGGGCTCCTACAATGAGCAGTTCTTC. It codes for CSVVGQGSYNEQFF. This chain uses TRBV29-1 with TRBJ2-1; TRBD1 matches at 8 bases. This CDR3 is 14 amino acids long. Germline V lookup: CDR1 SQVTM, CDR2 ANQGSEA. V lost 4 bases, J lost 0 bases, and 2 bases stayed unmatched.

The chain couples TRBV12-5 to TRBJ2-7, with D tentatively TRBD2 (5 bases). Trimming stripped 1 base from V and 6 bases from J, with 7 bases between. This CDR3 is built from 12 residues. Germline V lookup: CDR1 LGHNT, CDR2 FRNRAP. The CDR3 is CASGLGRGEQYF. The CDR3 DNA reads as TGTGCTAGTGGTTTGGGTCGGGGCGAGCAGTACTTC.

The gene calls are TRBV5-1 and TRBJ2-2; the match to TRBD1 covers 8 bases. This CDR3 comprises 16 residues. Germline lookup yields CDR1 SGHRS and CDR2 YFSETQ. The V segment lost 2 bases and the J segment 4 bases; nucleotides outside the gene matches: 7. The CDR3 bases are TGCGCCAGCAGCTTACAGGGGGGTATAGGCACCGGGGAGCTGTTTTTT. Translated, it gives CASSLQGGIGTGELFF.

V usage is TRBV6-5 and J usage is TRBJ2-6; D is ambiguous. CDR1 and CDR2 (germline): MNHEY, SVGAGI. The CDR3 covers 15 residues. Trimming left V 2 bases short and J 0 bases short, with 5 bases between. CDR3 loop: CASSYEFSGANVLTF. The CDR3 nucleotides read TGTGCCAGCAGTTACGAGTTCTCTGGGGCCAACGTCCTGACTTTC.

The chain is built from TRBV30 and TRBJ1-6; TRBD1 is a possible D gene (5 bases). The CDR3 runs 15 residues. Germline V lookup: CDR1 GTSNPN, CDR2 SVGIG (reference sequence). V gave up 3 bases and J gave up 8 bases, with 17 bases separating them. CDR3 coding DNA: TGTGCCTGGAGGGGGGACTTTAAGGACTATTCACCCCTCCACTTT. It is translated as CAWRGDFKDYSPLHF.

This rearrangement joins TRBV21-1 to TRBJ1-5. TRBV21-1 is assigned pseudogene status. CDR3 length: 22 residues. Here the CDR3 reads CASSTTMGPGSHWRIGNQPQHF. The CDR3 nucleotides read TGTGCCAGCAGCACTACGATGGGCCCCGGGAGTCATTGGAGGATAGGCAATCAGCCCCAGCATTTT.

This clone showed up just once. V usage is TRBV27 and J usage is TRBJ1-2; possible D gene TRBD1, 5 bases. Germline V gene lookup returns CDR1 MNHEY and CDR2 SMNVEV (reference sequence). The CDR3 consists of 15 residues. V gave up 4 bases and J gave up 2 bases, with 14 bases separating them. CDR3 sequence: CASSSKGTANYGYTF. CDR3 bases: TGTGCCAGCAGTTCGAAGGGGACGGCGAACTATGGCTACACCTTC.

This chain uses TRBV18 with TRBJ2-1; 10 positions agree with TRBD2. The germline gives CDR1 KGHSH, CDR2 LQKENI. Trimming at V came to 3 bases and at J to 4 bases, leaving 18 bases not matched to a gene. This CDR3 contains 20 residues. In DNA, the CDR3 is TGTGCCAGCTCACCGAACCCAGGGACTAGCGCCCCGGGAGCTTACAATGAGCAGTTCTTC. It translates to CASSPNPGTSAPGAYNEQFF.

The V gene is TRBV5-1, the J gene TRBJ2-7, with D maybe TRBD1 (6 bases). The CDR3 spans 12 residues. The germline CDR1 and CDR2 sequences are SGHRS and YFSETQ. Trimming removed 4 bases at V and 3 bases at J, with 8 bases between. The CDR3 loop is CASSMTGYEQYF. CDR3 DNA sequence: TGCGCCAGCAGCATGACAGGCTACGAGCAGTACTTC.

The DNA of the CDR3 is TGTGCCAGCTCACCAGACTCGACAGGGGGCGGGGAGTACTTC. This sequence encodes CASSPDSTGGGEYF. This chain joins TRBV18 and TRBJ2-4; 10 nucleotides line up with TRBD1. Germline V gene sequence: CDR1 KGHSH, CDR2 LQKENI. The V and J ends lost 2 bases and 14 bases, in that order; junction bases with no gene match: 9. CDR3 length: 14 residues.

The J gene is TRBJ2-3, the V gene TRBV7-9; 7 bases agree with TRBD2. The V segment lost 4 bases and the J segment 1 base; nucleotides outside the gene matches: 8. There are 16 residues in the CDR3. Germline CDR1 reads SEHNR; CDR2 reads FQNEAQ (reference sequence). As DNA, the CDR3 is TGTGCCAGCAGCTCCTGGCGGGAGAGCGGCACAGATACGCAGTATTTT. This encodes CASSSWRESGTDTQYF.

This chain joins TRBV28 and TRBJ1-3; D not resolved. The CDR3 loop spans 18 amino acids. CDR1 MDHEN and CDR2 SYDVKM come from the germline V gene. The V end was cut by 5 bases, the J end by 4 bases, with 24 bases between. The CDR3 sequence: CASSPGYLNSRHGNTIYF. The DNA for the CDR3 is TGTGCCAGCAGTCCGGGCTACCTCAACTCTCGGCACGGAAACACCATATATTTT.

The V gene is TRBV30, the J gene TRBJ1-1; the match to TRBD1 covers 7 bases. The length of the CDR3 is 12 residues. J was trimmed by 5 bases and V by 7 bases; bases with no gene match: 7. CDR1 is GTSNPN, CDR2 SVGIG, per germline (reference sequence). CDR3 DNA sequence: TGTGCCTACGGGACAGCGAGAACTGAAGCTTTCTTT. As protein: CAYGTARTEAFF.

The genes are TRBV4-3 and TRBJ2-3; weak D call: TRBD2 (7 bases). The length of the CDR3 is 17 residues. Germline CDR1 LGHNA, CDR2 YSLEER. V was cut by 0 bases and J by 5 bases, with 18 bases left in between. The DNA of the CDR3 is TGCGCCAGCAGCCAAGATCGAGGGGGGGGAATCGAAGATACGCAGTATTTT. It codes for CASSQDRGGGIEDTQYF.

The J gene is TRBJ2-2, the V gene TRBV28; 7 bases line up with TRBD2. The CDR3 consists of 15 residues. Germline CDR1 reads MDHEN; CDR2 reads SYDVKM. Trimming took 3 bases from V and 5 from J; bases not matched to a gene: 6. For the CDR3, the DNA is TGTGCCAGCAGTTTCCCTTGGCGGGAGACCGGGGAGCTGTTTTTT. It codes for CASSFPWRETGELFF.

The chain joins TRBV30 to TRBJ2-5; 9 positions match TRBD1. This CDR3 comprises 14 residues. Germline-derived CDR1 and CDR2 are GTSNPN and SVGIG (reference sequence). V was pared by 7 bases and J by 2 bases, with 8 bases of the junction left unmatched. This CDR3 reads CALNRGRLQETQYF. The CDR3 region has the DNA TGTGCCTTGAACAGGGGGCGATTACAAGAGACCCAGTACTTC.

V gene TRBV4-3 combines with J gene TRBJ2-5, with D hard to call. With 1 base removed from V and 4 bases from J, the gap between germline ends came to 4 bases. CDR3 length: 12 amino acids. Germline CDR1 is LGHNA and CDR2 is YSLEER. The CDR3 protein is CASSQAGETQYF. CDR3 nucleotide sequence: TGCGCCAGCAGCCAAGCGGGAGAGACCCAGTACTTC.

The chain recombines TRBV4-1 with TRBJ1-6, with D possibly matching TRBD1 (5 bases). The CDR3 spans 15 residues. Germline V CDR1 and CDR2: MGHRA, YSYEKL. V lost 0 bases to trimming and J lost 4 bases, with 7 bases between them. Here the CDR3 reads CASSQDGGYNSPLHF. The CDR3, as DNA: TGCGCCAGCAGCCAAGATGGGGGATATAATTCACCCCTCCACTTT.

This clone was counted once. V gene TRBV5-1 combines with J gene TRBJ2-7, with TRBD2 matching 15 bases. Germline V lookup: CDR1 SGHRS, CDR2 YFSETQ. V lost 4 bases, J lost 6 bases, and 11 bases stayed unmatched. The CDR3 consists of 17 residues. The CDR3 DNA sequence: TGCGCCAGCAGCATGGGACTAGCGGGAGGAGCGAGTGGCGAGCAGTACTTC. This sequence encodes CASSMGLAGGASGEQYF.

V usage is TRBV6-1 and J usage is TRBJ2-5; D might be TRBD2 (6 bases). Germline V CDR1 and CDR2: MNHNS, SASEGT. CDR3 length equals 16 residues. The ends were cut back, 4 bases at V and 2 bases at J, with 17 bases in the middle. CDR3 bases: TGTGCCAGCAGTGTAAGAATTGGGACTTCACAAGAGACCCAGTACTTC. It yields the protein CASSVRIGTSQETQYF.

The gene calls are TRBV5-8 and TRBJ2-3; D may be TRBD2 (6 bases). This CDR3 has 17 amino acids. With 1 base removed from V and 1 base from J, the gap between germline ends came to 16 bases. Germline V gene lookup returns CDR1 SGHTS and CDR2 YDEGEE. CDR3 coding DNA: TGTGCCAGCAGCTTGCCATTGGAGGGGTATGGCACAGATACGCAGTATTTT. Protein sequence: CASSLPLEGYGTDTQYF. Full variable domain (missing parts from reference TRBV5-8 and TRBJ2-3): EAGVTQSPTHLIKTRGQQATLRCSPISGHTSVYWYQQALGLGLQFLLWYDEGEERNRGNFPPRFSGRQFPNYSSELNVNALELEDSALYLCASSLPLEGYGTDTQYFGPGTRLTVL.

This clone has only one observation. CDR3 nucleotide sequence: TGTGCCAGCAGTACAGGGGCTCGGATAGAGACCCAGTACTTC. As protein: CASSTGARIETQYF. The chain combines TRBV6-5 with TRBJ2-5, with TRBD1 matching over 7 bases. Germline trimming cut 5 bases from V and 4 bases from J; bases unmatched to any gene: 7. Germline CDR1 and CDR2: MNHEY and SVGAGI. The CDR3 has 14 amino acids.

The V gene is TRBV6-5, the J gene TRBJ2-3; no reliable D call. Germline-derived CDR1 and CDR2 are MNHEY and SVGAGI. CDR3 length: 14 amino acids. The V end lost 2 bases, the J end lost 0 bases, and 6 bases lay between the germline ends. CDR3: CASSYGLSTDTQYF. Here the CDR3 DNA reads TGTGCCAGCAGTTACGGCCTAAGCACAGATACGCAGTATTTT.